The 4 T cell receptor beta chains given below trace back to one sample, sequenced in a study of identical twins. TCRdb analysed the 5' RACE reads with MiXCR anew, one entry per CDR3 protein. The table records 570,000 or so distinct CDR3 sequences, approximately 10% of them present only once. The same specimen was also included in a second study, on yellow fever vaccine responses in identical twins.

Sequencing was carried out using PBMCs. The receptors originated from a woman between 18 and 29 years old in good health.

This clonotype was detected many times. The chain joins TRBV12-3 or TRBV12-4 to TRBJ2-1; no clear D gene. The V end was cut by 3 bases, the J end by 7 bases, with 10 bases between. The CDR3 is made up of 13 amino acids. CDR3 residues: CASSFDGRNEQFF. The CDR3 region has the DNA TGTGCCAGCAGTTTTGATGGGCGAAATGAGCAGTTCTTC.

This chain uses TRBV20-1 with TRBJ2-2; maybe TRBD1 (5 bases). Deletions cut 2 bases from V and 6 bases from J, with 13 bases between. The V gene's germline CDR1 is DFQATT and CDR2 SNEGSKA (reference sequence). The CDR3 is 14 amino acids. The CDR3 nucleotides are TGCAGTGCTAGACGTCAGGACATGGCCGGGGAGCTGTTTTTT. Translated, it gives CSARRQDMAGELFF.

This clonotype turned up a few times. The chain combines TRBV27 with TRBJ2-3; no definite D call. This CDR3 is 17 amino acids long. The germline V gene encodes CDR1 MNHEY and CDR2 SMNVEV (reference sequence). V lost 7 bases to trimming and J lost 2 bases, with 22 bases between them. The CDR3 sequence is CASNLNSYTVHTDTQYF. CDR3 nucleotide sequence: TGTGCCAGCAACCTAAACAGCTATACAGTCCACACAGATACGCAGTATTTT.

This clonotype appeared many times. The gene calls are TRBV11-2 and TRBJ2-3, with D tentatively TRBD2 (6 bases). V was trimmed by 5 bases and J by 2 bases, leaving 11 bases between them. The CDR3 runs 14 residues. Germline assignment: CDR1 SGHAT and CDR2 FQNNGV. The DNA of the CDR3 is TGTGCCAGCAGCCTGGGACTTCACACAGATACGCAGTATTTT. Translating it yields CASSLGLHTDTQYF. Together with reference TRBV11-2 and TRBJ2-3, the CDR3 gives the full variable domain: EAGVAQSPRYKIIEKRQSVAFWCNPISGHATLYWYQQILGQGPKLLIQFQNNGVVDDSQLPKDRFSAERLKGVDSTLKIQPAKLEDSAVYLCASSLGLHTDTQYFGPGTRLTVL.